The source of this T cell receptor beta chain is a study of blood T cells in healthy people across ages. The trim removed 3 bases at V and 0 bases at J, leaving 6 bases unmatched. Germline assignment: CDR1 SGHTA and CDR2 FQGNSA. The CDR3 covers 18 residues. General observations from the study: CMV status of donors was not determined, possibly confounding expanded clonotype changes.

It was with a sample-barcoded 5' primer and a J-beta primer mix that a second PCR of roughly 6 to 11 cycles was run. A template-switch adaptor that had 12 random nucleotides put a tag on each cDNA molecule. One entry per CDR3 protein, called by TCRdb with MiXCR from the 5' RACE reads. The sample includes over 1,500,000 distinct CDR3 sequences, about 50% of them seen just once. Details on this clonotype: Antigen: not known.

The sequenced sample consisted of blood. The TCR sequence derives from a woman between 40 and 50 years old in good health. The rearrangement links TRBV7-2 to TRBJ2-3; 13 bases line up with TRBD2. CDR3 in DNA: TGTGCCAGCAGCTTTGGACTAGCGGGGGCTTTGAGCACAGATACGCAGTATTTT. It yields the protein CASSFGLAGALSTDTQYF.